One and the same sample provided the 21 T cell receptor beta chains below, sequenced in a study of chemoradiotherapy in HPV16-positive cancers. Some clones are missing from TCRdb's copy, which holds only in-frame ones; the method was immunoSEQ multiplex PCR. The data show 7,500 to 10,000 clones, around 93% seen once. The sequenced sample was blood, obtained from a patient who underwent chemoradiotherapy. The receptor set was obtained from a human donor with HPV-associated anogenital cancer.

The chain uses TRBV7-7 and TRBJ2-3, with D perhaps matching TRBD1 (6 bases). Germline values: CDR1 SSHAT, CDR2 FNYEAQ (reference sequence). This CDR3 spans 13 amino acids. CDR3 DNA sequence: TGTAATCCGGGACACCGAGGGGCAGATACGCAGTATTTT. Translation gives CNPGHRGADTQYF.

The CDR3 sequence is CASRRTANSPLHF. CDR3 bases: TGTGCAAGTCGCCGGACAGCCAATTCACCCCTCCACTTT. The V gene is TRBV12-2, the J gene TRBJ1-6; the D segment call TRBD1 is taken from the table without a DNA check. TRBV12-2 is noted as a pseudogene. There are 13 residues in the CDR3.

This clone showed up just once. Other DNA sequences in this sample translate to the same CDR3. The chain employs TRBV30 and TRBJ2-5; 10 bases fit TRBD2. CDR1 is GTSNPN, CDR2 SVGIG, per germline (reference sequence). J lost 7 bases, V lost 0 bases, and 5 bases had no gene match. CDR3 size: 14 residues. The CDR3 DNA sequence: TGTGCCTGGAGTGTATCTAGCGGGGGTGGGACCCAGTACTTC. Translating it yields CAWSVSSGGGTQYF.

J is TRBJ1-2 and V is TRBV29-1; possibly TRBD1 for D (6 bases). V lost 5 bases to trimming and J lost 2 bases, with 12 bases between them. Looked up from germline, CDR1 is SQVTM and CDR2 is ANQGSEA. The CDR3 is 13 residues long. CDR3 residues: CSVTSGVNYGYTF. The CDR3 nucleotides are TGCAGCGTTACCTCAGGGGTGAACTATGGCTACACCTTC. Full variable domain (remainder filled in from reference TRBV29-1 and TRBJ1-2): SAVISQKPSRDICQRGTSLTIQCQVDSQVTMMFWYRQQPGQSLTLIATANQGSEATYESGFVIDKFPISRPNLTFSTLTVSNMSPEDSSIYLCSVTSGVNYGYTFGSGTRLTVV.

This rearrangement joins TRBV4-1 to TRBJ2-3, with D hard to call. Germline CDR1 and CDR2: MGHRA and YSYEKL. Trimming stripped 1 base from V and 5 bases from J, with 16 bases between. The CDR3 has 16 residues. The CDR3 spells CASSQGHGIVQDTQYF. The CDR3 bases are TGCGCCAGCAGCCAAGGACACGGAATAGTACAAGATACGCAGTATTTT.

V usage is TRBV4-3 and J usage is TRBJ2-5, with D tentatively TRBD1 (5 bases). In germline, CDR1 is LGHNA, CDR2 YSLEER. The CDR3 contains 15 residues. The ends were cut back, 1 base at V and 5 bases at J, with 14 bases in the middle. The CDR3 region is CASSQGAEAGETQYF. CDR3 in DNA: TGCGCCAGCAGCCAAGGTGCAGAGGCAGGGGAGACCCAGTACTTC.

The chain has TRBV21-1 and TRBJ1-5. TRBV21-1 is noted as a pseudogene. The CDR3 spans 13 residues. As DNA, the CDR3 is TGTGCCAGACATGGGACGGTCAATCAGCCCCAGCATTTT. Translated: CARHGTVNQPQHF.

This clone has only a few counts. The V call is TRBV5-8, the J call TRBJ2-1, with unresolved D. CDR3 length: 17 amino acids. Germline V gives CDR1 SGHTS, CDR2 YDEGEE. V lost 0 bases to trimming and J lost 0 bases, with 13 bases between them. The CDR3 region has the DNA TGTGCCAGCAGCTTGGCAAGGGCGGTCGACTCCTACAATGAGCAGTTCTTC. This translates into CASSLARAVDSYNEQFF.

The chain recombines TRBV29-1 with TRBJ1-3; no reliable D call. Trimming shortened V by 8 bases and J by 0 bases, and 14 bases separated the two germline ends. This CDR3 is 14 amino acids long. In germline, CDR1 is SQVTM, CDR2 ANQGSEA. The CDR3 coding sequence is TGCAGCATTACCGATCGGAGCTCTGGAAACACCATATATTTT. It is translated as CSITDRSSGNTIYF. The full variable domain, with the rest looked up from reference TRBV29-1 and TRBJ1-3, is SAVISQKPSRDICQRGTSLTIQCQVDSQVTMMFWYRQQPGQSLTLIATANQGSEATYESGFVIDKFPISRPNLTFSTLTVSNMSPEDSSIYLCSITDRSSGNTIYFGEGSWLTVV.

The chain has TRBV7-9 and TRBJ2-7, with D possibly matching TRBD2 (5 bases). CDR3 length: 15 residues. The V and J ends lost 2 bases and 3 bases respectively, with 14 bases between them. Germline V CDR1 and CDR2: SEHNR, FQNEAQ (reference sequence). This CDR3 is CASSLWRWDGYEQYV. CDR3 sequence (DNA): TGTGCCAGCAGCTTATGGAGGTGGGATGGCTACGAGCAGTACGTC.

V usage is TRBV4-1 and J usage is TRBJ1-2, with a tentative D call TRBD1 (5 bases). With 0 bases removed from V and 3 bases from J, the gap between germline ends came to 11 bases. Per the germline V gene, CDR1 is MGHRA and CDR2 is YSYEKL. The CDR3 covers 15 residues. The CDR3 coding sequence is TGCGCCAGCAGCCAAGAGAGGGGTTACGACTATGGCTACACCTTC. It specifies CASSQERGYDYGYTF.

The chain joins TRBV5-6 to TRBJ1-1, with unresolved D. V lost 4 bases and J 5 bases, leaving 12 bases between the germline ends. This CDR3 has 13 residues. Germline CDR1 and CDR2: SGHDT and YYEEEE. CDR3 DNA sequence: TGTGCCAGCAGCCATTACTCAGCTACTGAAGCTTTCTTT. This codes for CASSHYSATEAFF.

The chain uses TRBV6-9 and TRBJ2-7, with D uncertain. V lost 4 bases and J lost 5, with 6 bases in between. This CDR3 has 11 residues. The germline gives CDR1 MNHGY, CDR2 SVAAGI. CDR3 residues: CASSSSNEQYV. DNA of the CDR3: TGTGCCAGCAGTTCCTCTAACGAGCAGTACGTC.

The chain joins TRBV6-4 to TRBJ1-1; D gene ambiguous. CDR1 is MRHNA and CDR2 is SNTAGT in the germline V gene. Trimming shortened V by 0 bases and J by 10 bases, and 12 bases separated the two germline ends. This CDR3 is 13 amino acids long. The CDR3 reads CASSDSSGGLAFF. The CDR3 nucleotides are TGTGCCAGCAGTGACTCGAGTGGCGGGTTAGCTTTCTTT.

This chain connects TRBV9 to TRBJ1-3; 9 bases match TRBD1. Trimming at V came to 0 bases and at J to 2 bases, leaving 9 bases not matched to a gene. CDR3 size: 18 residues. Germline assignment: CDR1 SGDLS and CDR2 YYNGEE. This CDR3 is CASSVADGTGRPGNTIYF. For the CDR3, the DNA is TGTGCCAGCAGCGTAGCTGATGGGACAGGGAGGCCTGGAAACACCATATATTTT.

The rearrangement joins TRBV9 to TRBJ2-7; a possible D gene is TRBD2 (6 bases). Trimming pared 4 bases from V and 0 bases from J, leaving 11 bases between. The CDR3 totals 14 residues. From germline, CDR1 is SGDLS and CDR2 YYNGEE. The CDR3 reads CASSPWDSSYEQYV. CDR3 DNA: TGTGCCAGCAGCCCCTGGGACTCCTCCTACGAGCAGTACGTC.

J is TRBJ1-1 and V is TRBV27, with D possibly TRBD1 on 6 matching bases. Germline V gives CDR1 MNHEY, CDR2 SMNVEV (reference sequence). The CDR3 is 14 residues long. Trimming left V 2 bases short and J 2 bases short, with 9 bases between. CDR3 in amino acids: CASSLRTVNTEAFF. The CDR3 DNA reads TGTGCCAGCAGTTTAAGGACAGTCAACACTGAAGCTTTCTTT.

CDR3 region: CASSGGRNEKLFF. The CDR3 coding sequence is TGCGCCAGCAGCGGGGGGAGAAATGAAAAACTGTTTTTT. This rearrangement joins TRBV10-2 to TRBJ1-4; possibly TRBD1 for D (5 bases). Trimming removed 6 bases at V and 5 bases at J, with 10 bases between. Germline V CDR1 and CDR2: WSHSY, SAAADI. CDR3 length: 13 amino acids.

The chain joins TRBV9 to TRBJ2-3, with 9 bases identical to TRBD2. CDR1 is SGDLS, CDR2 YYNGEE, per germline. The junction had 14 bases not matched to a gene; V was cut back by 4 bases and J by 14 bases. CDR3 length: 14 amino acids. CDR3 sequence reads: CASSPRPGLADGYF. The CDR3 nucleotides read TGTGCCAGCAGCCCCCGTCCGGGACTAGCAGATGGGTATTTT.

This sequence joins TRBV5-1 and TRBJ2-7; D is possibly TRBD2 (6 bases). This CDR3 region has 15 residues. Trimming shortened V by 0 bases and J by 7 bases, and 17 bases separated the two germline ends. The germline V gene encodes CDR1 SGHRS and CDR2 YFSETQ. The CDR3 DNA is TGCGCCAGCAGCTTGGCCGGTGGAGGGTCAGGAGAGCAGTACTTC. Its protein is CASSLAGGGSGEQYF.

This clone was detected only a few times. A far larger clone is a single base away, which makes a read error likely. Within the sample, other DNA sequences also encode this same CDR3. CDR3 amino acids: CASSYEQYF. CDR3 nucleotides: TGTGCCAGCTCCTACGAGCAGTACTTC. The chain combines TRBV6-6 with TRBJ2-7; the D is unclear. V was cut by 8 bases and J by 1 base, with 0 bases left in between. Germline V lookup: CDR1 MNHNY, CDR2 SVGAGI (reference sequence). The CDR3 extends over 9 amino acids.